Each of the 28 T cell receptor beta chains below was sequenced from the same sample in a study of shared clonotypes between healthy human individuals (dated by TCRdb to 2018 to 2021). Library preparation used the immunoSEQ multiplex PCR assay. In TCRdb, the immuneACCESS table is reduced to in-frame sequences with V and J assigned. These tables do not hold every clone; where another copy was compared, an unresolved V gene accounts for under half, and the others remain unexplained. The sample includes some 2,400,000 clones, with approximately 94% observed a single time. The ten largest clones capture roughly 0.13% of the sample. Source material: naive CD4+ T cells sorted from blood. According to the study, the label for this sample's cell subset or site signals: CD45RA+ positively selected. The receptors stem from a man in his late teens or twenties in good health.

This chain connects TRBV10-2 to TRBJ1-3, with D hard to call. CDR1 is WSHSY and CDR2 is SAAADI in the germline V gene. The CDR3 extends over 13 amino acids. The germline V and J ends were trimmed by 7 bases and 0 bases, with 7 bases remaining between them. The CDR3 DNA sequence: TGCGCCAGCACTCTTGCCTCTGGAAACACCATATATTTT. Translation: CASTLASGNTIYF.

The chain couples TRBV6-4 to TRBJ1-1; TRBD1 is a possible D gene (5 bases). Germline CDR1 and CDR2: MRHNA and SNTAGT. CDR3 length equals 15 residues. V was shortened by 0 bases and J by 6 bases, with 14 bases between the two germline ends. CDR3 region: CASSDSSQGRSEAFF. The CDR3 coding sequence is TGTGCCAGCAGTGACTCGAGCCAGGGTCGGTCTGAAGCTTTCTTT.

This clone was seen a single time. The rearrangement uses TRBV19 and TRBJ2-7, with 7 bases matching TRBD2. V lost 7 bases to trimming and J lost 1 base; unmatched junction nucleotides: 10. Germline lookup yields CDR1 LNHDA and CDR2 SQIVND (reference sequence). CDR3 length: 15 amino acids. CDR3 in amino acids: CASTPGRERSYEQYF. The CDR3 bases are TGTGCCAGTACTCCGGGGAGGGAGAGGTCCTACGAGCAGTACTTC.

In its sample, this clone was seen once. The genes are TRBV6-1 and TRBJ2-5, with 9 bases aligning to TRBD1. The CDR3 runs 14 residues. V dropped 2 bases and J dropped 4; count of bases not matched to a gene: 2. CDR1 MNHNS and CDR2 SASEGT come from the germline V gene. The CDR3 DNA reads TGTGCCAGCAGTGAATGGGACAGGGCAGAGACCCAGTACTTC. It encodes CASSEWDRAETQYF.

V and J are TRBV10-3 and TRBJ2-3, with a weak D call TRBD2 (6 bases). V was shortened by 6 bases and J by 4 bases, with 11 bases between the two germline ends. Germline V gives CDR1 ENHRY, CDR2 SYGVKD. This CDR3 spans 13 amino acids. The CDR3 region is CAISAGLPDTQYF. The DNA of the CDR3 is TGTGCCATCAGCGCGGGACTTCCAGATACGCAGTATTTT.

The V call is TRBV5-5, the J call TRBJ2-7; D not resolved. The V gene lost 2 bases and the J gene lost 1 base, with 13 bases spanning the gap. CDR3 length: 15 residues. Germline V lookup: CDR1 SGHKS, CDR2 YYEKEE (reference sequence). The CDR3 nucleotides read TGTGCCAGCAGCTTTGGCATTCAAATATCCTACGAGCAGTACTTC. Translating gives CASSFGIQISYEQYF.

The V call is TRBV4-1, the J call TRBJ1-6, with 10 bases lining up with TRBD1. The CDR3 loop spans 19 amino acids. Germline V gene data show CDR1 as MGHRA and CDR2 as YSYEKL. The V segment lost 0 bases and the J segment 9 bases; nucleotides outside the gene matches: 14. The DNA for the CDR3 is TGCGCCAGCAGCCAAGAGGAGACAGGGGGCGGCTTAATGACTTCACCCCTCCACTTT. It codes for CASSQEETGGGLMTSPLHF.

CDR3 in amino acids: CASSEGGAGPNYGYTF. In DNA form, the CDR3 reads TGTGCCAGCAGTGAAGGAGGGGCAGGGCCAAACTATGGCTACACCTTC. V and J are TRBV6-1 and TRBJ1-2, with D possibly TRBD1 on 5 matching bases. Germline CDR1 and CDR2: MNHNS and SASEGT. The CDR3 has 16 residues. Between the trimmed V and J ends, which lost 1 base and 2 bases, there was a span of 14 bases.

This chain connects TRBV30 to TRBJ1-2, with 7 nucleotides matching TRBD1. Germline trimming cut 1 base from V and 0 bases from J; bases unmatched to any gene: 8. The CDR3 covers 16 residues. CDR1 GTSNPN and CDR2 SVGIG come from the germline V gene (reference sequence). CDR3 loop: CAWSARPGQPNYGYTF. DNA of the CDR3: TGTGCCTGGAGTGCGCGACCGGGACAGCCTAACTATGGCTACACCTTC.

This clone has a single count. This rearrangement joins TRBV15 to TRBJ2-7; D remains ambiguous. V dropped 5 bases and J dropped 2 bases, with 10 bases sitting between them. Germline CDR1 reads LNHNV; CDR2 reads YYDKDF (reference sequence). The CDR3 totals 13 residues. CDR3 in amino acids: CATSGRLAYEQYF. CDR3 bases: TGTGCCACCAGCGGACGACTTGCCTACGAGCAGTACTTC.

The chain carries TRBV10-3 and TRBJ1-3; D is uncertain. Trimming removed 7 bases at V and 0 bases at J, with 7 bases between. This CDR3 region has 13 residues. Germline V gene data show CDR1 as ENHRY and CDR2 as SYGVKD. In DNA form, the CDR3 reads TGTGCCATCACCGACGGCTCTGGAAACACCATATATTTT. Protein: CAITDGSGNTIYF.

This chain uses TRBV5-1 with TRBJ2-1; 8 bases align to TRBD2. Germline assignment: CDR1 SGHRS and CDR2 YFSETQ. The V gene end was trimmed by 3 bases and the J gene end by 0 bases; junction bases not matched to a gene: 11. The CDR3 consists of 18 residues. CDR3 DNA sequence: TGCGCCAGCAGCTGGGGCCCCCTAGCGGGCAGCTCCTACAATGAGCAGTTCTTC. Protein: CASSWGPLAGSSYNEQFF.

Concerning this clone: In the same sample, other DNA sequences code for this CDR3. The rearrangement links TRBV5-1 to TRBJ1-1; D is unclear. Between the trimmed V and J ends, which lost 0 bases and 0 bases, there was a span of 6 bases. Germline V gene lookup returns CDR1 SGHRS and CDR2 YFSETQ. The CDR3 loop spans 14 amino acids. The CDR3 spells CASSLDRMNTEAFF. The CDR3 DNA follows: TGCGCCAGCAGCTTGGACAGAATGAACACTGAAGCTTTCTTT.

The gene calls are TRBV4-1 and TRBJ2-6; 7 bases match TRBD1. Germline CDR1 is MGHRA and CDR2 is YSYEKL. The CDR3 is 17 residues long. V lost 0 bases and J lost 0; bases outside the gene matches: 2. The CDR3 protein is CASSQDEGASGANVLTF. In DNA, the CDR3 is TGCGCCAGCAGCCAAGATGAGGGGGCCTCTGGGGCCAACGTCCTGACTTTC.

The rearrangement links TRBV4-1 to TRBJ2-7; 10 nucleotides match TRBD1. CDR1 and CDR2 (germline): MGHRA, YSYEKL. Trimming removed 5 bases from V and 1 base from J; junction bases left unmatched: 11. This CDR3 has 17 residues. CDR3 residues: CASSFIPGQGSSYEQYF. CDR3 nucleotide sequence: TGCGCCAGCAGCTTCATCCCGGGACAGGGGTCTTCCTACGAGCAGTACTTC.

V and J are TRBV18 and TRBJ1-6; weak D call: TRBD1 (5 bases). V lost 0 bases to trimming and J lost 8 bases, with 14 bases between them. Per germline, CDR1 KGHSH and CDR2 LQKENI. The CDR3 loop spans 16 amino acids. The CDR3 nucleotides are TGTGCCAGCTCACCACCGGGGCAACCGAAAGATTCACCCCTCCACTTT. This codes for CASSPPGQPKDSPLHF.

The chain couples TRBV5-5 to TRBJ1-5; 9 bases align to TRBD1. The CDR3 runs to 15 residues. Germline V gene data show CDR1 as SGHKS and CDR2 as YYEKEE (reference sequence). V shed 4 bases, J shed 7 bases, and the junction held 9 bases outside the gene matches. The CDR3 DNA is TGTGCCAGCAGCGGGCGGACAGGGGACGGGCAGCCCCAGCATTTT. This sequence encodes CASSGRTGDGQPQHF.

The chain couples TRBV2 to TRBJ1-5; the match to TRBD1 covers 9 bases. This CDR3 comprises 14 residues. The germline V gene encodes CDR1 SNHLY and CDR2 FYNNEI. The V gene end was trimmed by 7 bases and the J gene end by 3 bases; junction bases not matched to a gene: 4. The DNA for the CDR3 is TGTGCCAGCAAAGGGGACAGGGACAATCAGCCCCAGCATTTT. Protein sequence: CASKGDRDNQPQHF.

The CDR3 reads CASRPTSDRYEQYF. CDR3 nucleotides: TGTGCCAGTAGACCAACCTCGGACAGATACGAGCAGTACTTC. V usage is TRBV19 and J usage is TRBJ2-7; D may be TRBD1 (6 bases). The CDR3 is made up of 14 amino acids. Trimming pared 6 bases from V and 4 bases from J, leaving 16 bases between. Germline V gives CDR1 LNHDA, CDR2 SQIVND (reference sequence).

This chain joins TRBV5-1 and TRBJ2-7; TRBD1 or TRBD2 may be the D gene (5 bases each). The V end lost 4 bases, the J end lost 0 bases, and 11 bases lay between the germline ends. The CDR3 consists of 14 residues. The germline V gene has CDR1 SGHRS and CDR2 YFSETQ. DNA for the CDR3: TGCGCCAGCAGCGTGGGGACGGACTCCTACGAGCAGTACTTC. It codes for CASSVGTDSYEQYF.

Of note for this clone: In the same sample, other DNA sequences code for this CDR3. The CDR3 bases are TGTGCCAGCCGATCAGGCGAAAAACTGTTTTTT. It yields the protein CASRSGEKLFF. The V call is TRBV6-5, the J call TRBJ1-4; no clear D. CDR1 and CDR2 (germline): MNHEY, SVGAGI. The CDR3 is made up of 11 amino acids. V lost 8 bases and J lost 8, with 9 bases in between.

The chain employs TRBV28 and TRBJ2-1; TRBD2 matches at 11 bases. J was trimmed by 5 bases and V by 9 bases; bases with no gene match: 3. The CDR3 runs to 13 residues. CDR1 and CDR2 (germline): MDHEN, SYDVKM. Written as DNA, the CDR3 is TGTGCCAGTGAACTAGCGGGAGACAATGAGCAGTTCTTC. It codes for CASELAGDNEQFF.

Note on this clone: This specimen includes other DNA sequences encoding the same CDR3. This chain links TRBV9 with TRBJ1-3, with 9 nucleotides matching TRBD1. V lost 4 bases and J lost 1; bases outside the gene matches: 3. The germline CDR1 and CDR2 sequences are SGDLS and YYNGEE. The CDR3 runs 15 residues. Here the CDR3 reads CASSPQGASGNTIYF. CDR3 coding DNA: TGTGCCAGCAGCCCACAGGGGGCTTCTGGAAACACCATATATTTT.

V usage is TRBV6-6 and J usage is TRBJ2-5, with TRBD2 matching over 8 bases. CDR3 length equals 12 residues. Germline V gives CDR1 MNHNY, CDR2 SVGAGI (reference sequence). The ends lost 7 bases at V and 4 bases at J; junction bases unmatched: 2. The CDR3 loop is CASKAGGETQYF. The CDR3 coding sequence is TGTGCCAGCAAGGCGGGGGGAGAGACCCAGTACTTC.

The chain combines TRBV18 with TRBJ2-7; D possibly uses TRBD1 or TRBD2 (5 bases each). The V end was cut by 3 bases, the J end by 0 bases, with 15 bases between. CDR3 length: 16 amino acids. Per germline, CDR1 KGHSH and CDR2 LQKENI. The CDR3 region is CASSPRVGPSSYEQYF. The CDR3 bases are TGTGCCAGCTCACCGAGGGTGGGGCCCAGCTCCTACGAGCAGTACTTC.

The gene calls are TRBV5-1 and TRBJ2-5, with 7 bases aligning to TRBD1. Germline V gene lookup returns CDR1 SGHRS and CDR2 YFSETQ. There are 15 residues in the CDR3. Unmatched junction bases numbered 9, after V lost 4 bases and J lost 3 bases. CDR3 sequence reads: CASSRRVGQEETQYF. DNA of the CDR3: TGCGCCAGCAGCCGAAGAGTAGGACAGGAAGAGACCCAGTACTTC.

In regard to this clone: Mismatch with germline at one junction end may stem from a read error. DNA of the CDR3: TGCAGCGTTGATCTAGCGGGAGGGCCCATCTTC. Protein product: CSVDLAGGPIF. This rearrangement joins TRBV29-1 to TRBJ2-1; TRBD2 aligns across 12 bases. CDR3 size: 11 residues. Germline V gives CDR1 SQVTM, CDR2 ANQGSEA.

The V and J genes are TRBV10-3 and TRBJ1-5; a weak D match, TRBD1 (5 bases). The V gene lost 3 bases and the J gene lost 12 bases, with 21 bases spanning the gap. The germline CDR1 and CDR2 sequences are ENHRY and SYGVKD. The CDR3 runs 15 residues. The DNA of the CDR3 is TGTGCCATCAGTGACCCCCTGGGGGAACAAGGTTTCCAGCATTTT. Translation gives CAISDPLGEQGFQHF.